Below, 15 T cell receptor beta chains from the same sample are listed, as sequenced in a study of T cells after yellow fever vaccination (dated by TCRdb to about 2019). The library came from 5' RACE. TCRdb lists the instrument as Illumina HiSeq 2500. The public reads were run again by TCRdb, first through fastp at Q25 and then through MiXCR, and only productive beta chains were kept. Each entry merges the rows of one CDR3 protein and shows their most common DNA and genes. For this sample there are roughly 120,000 distinct CDR3 sequences; 7.2% appear just once. The ten largest clones take up approximately 3% of the sample. The treatment or condition label, read with the paper, signifies: live attenuated yellow fever vaccine strain. The source material was CD4+ T cells sorted from PBMCs, sampled roughly 45 days after the first yellow fever vaccination. Receptors were obtained from a young man who received the YFV17D yellow fever vaccine.

In the case of this clonotype: A single base separates this from a much larger clone, so it may be a read error. This sequence joins TRBV6-5 and TRBJ2-1, with D unresolved. The germline V and J ends were trimmed by 0 bases and 9 bases, with 15 bases remaining between them. Germline CDR1 MNHEY, CDR2 SVGAGI. The CDR3 sequence is 15 residues long. The CDR3 nucleotides are TGTGCCAGCAGTTACTCGTGGCAGGCGGCCAGTGAGCAGTTCTTC. This translates into CASSYSWQAASEQFF.

This clonotype has ten or more counts. The rearrangement uses TRBV5-1 and TRBJ2-1, with D possibly being TRBD2 (5 bases). This CDR3 is built from 16 residues. Germline lookup yields CDR1 SGHRS and CDR2 YFSETQ. Trimming shortened V by 4 bases and J by 3 bases, and 17 bases separated the two germline ends. CDR3 in DNA: TGCGCCAGCAGCGCCCGGGGATCCTCGGTCTACAATGAGCAGTTCTTC. Protein: CASSARGSSVYNEQFF. Full variable domain (remainder filled in from reference TRBV5-1 and TRBJ2-1): KAGVTQTPRYLIKTRGQQVTLSCSPISGHRSVSWYQQTPGQGLQFLFEYFSETQRNKGNFPGRFSGRQFSNSRSEMNVSTLELGDSALYLCASSARGSSVYNEQFFGPGTRLTVL.

This clonotype was observed at least ten times. CDR3 loop: CASSLGTGPHNEQFF. Written as DNA, the CDR3 is TGTGCCAGCAGCTTGGGGACAGGGCCCCACAATGAGCAGTTCTTC. The chain employs TRBV5-5 and TRBJ2-1, with 8 bases identical to TRBD1. CDR1 and CDR2 from the germline V gene are SGHKS and YYEKEE (reference sequence). The ends lost 0 bases at V and 5 bases at J; junction bases unmatched: 4. The CDR3 is 15 residues long.

This clonotype has ten or more counts. The chain carries TRBV20-1 and TRBJ2-3; possibly TRBD1 for D (6 bases). The CDR3 has 14 residues. The ends were cut back, 6 bases at V and 3 bases at J, with 16 bases in the middle. Looked up from germline, CDR1 is DFQATT and CDR2 is SNEGSKA (reference sequence). Written as DNA, the CDR3 is TGCAGTGCCCCGAGGGGGAGCGGAACAGATACGCAGTATTTT. Translating it yields CSAPRGSGTDTQYF.

This clonotype was counted ten times or more. This chain links TRBV19 with TRBJ1-5; no reliable D call. CDR1 is LNHDA, CDR2 SQIVND, per germline (reference sequence). Trimming took off 10 bases at V and 2 bases at J, with 9 bases between the two ends. This CDR3 is 12 amino acids long. The CDR3, as DNA: TGTGCCACCACCCCCGGCAATCAGCCCCAGCATTTT. Translated, it gives CATTPGNQPQHF.

This clonotype was recorded at least ten times. The chain uses TRBV12-3 or TRBV12-4 and TRBJ2-1; 12 bases line up with TRBD2. V lost 4 bases, J lost 12 bases, and 10 bases stayed unmatched. The CDR3 has 15 residues. The CDR3 sequence is CASSWRLAGDAMQFF. The CDR3 region has the DNA TGTGCCAGCAGTTGGCGACTAGCGGGGGACGCTATGCAGTTCTTC.

The gene calls are TRBV28 and TRBJ2-3; 8 positions match TRBD2. CDR1 is MDHEN, CDR2 SYDVKM, per germline. This CDR3 region has 16 residues. After removal of 5 bases from V and 4 bases from J, the junction contained 11 bases not matched to a gene. The CDR3 DNA reads as TGTGCCAGCAGTCTACCAGGAGCGGGGGCCTCAGATACGCAGTATTTT. Translation: CASSLPGAGASDTQYF.

This clonotype was observed at least ten times. The CDR3 sequence: CASNIGTGLSNQPQHF. The CDR3 DNA is TGTGCCAGCAATATCGGGACAGGGTTATCGAATCAGCCCCAGCATTTT. V usage is TRBV12-3 or TRBV12-4 and J usage is TRBJ1-5; 9 positions agree with TRBD1. The CDR3 is 16 amino acids. J was trimmed by 4 bases and V by 7 bases; bases with no gene match: 11.

This clonotype has a count of ten or more. The rearrangement links TRBV20-1 to TRBJ1-2; 7 bases are a match to TRBD1. J was trimmed by 4 bases and V by 3 bases; bases with no gene match: 5. Germline V gives CDR1 DFQATT, CDR2 SNEGSKA (reference sequence). The CDR3 totals 13 residues. For the CDR3, the DNA is TGCAGTGCTAGGGACAGGCGAACCTATGGCTACACCTTC. Its protein product is CSARDRRTYGYTF.

Many counts were recorded for this clonotype. The chain uses TRBV6-2 or TRBV6-3 and TRBJ2-3, with D tentatively TRBD2 (6 bases). V lost 6 bases and J lost 5, with 9 bases in between. The germline CDR1 and CDR2 sequences are MNHEY and SVGEGT. This CDR3 is 12 amino acids long. The CDR3 region is CASSTREDTQYF. As DNA, the CDR3 is TGTGCCAGCAGCACGCGGGAAGATACGCAGTATTTT.

The chain has TRBV6-2 or TRBV6-3 and TRBJ2-7; TRBD1 agrees at 9 bases. The CDR3 runs to 12 residues. CDR1 is MNHEY, CDR2 SVGEGT, per germline. With 5 bases clipped from V and 7 bases from J, the junction kept 3 bases outside the gene matches. The CDR3 sequence is CASSQGTGEQYV. The DNA for the CDR3 is TGTGCCAGCAGTCAGGGGACAGGGGAGCAGTACGTC.

This clonotype was seen many times. This CDR3 is CASRDGTSGLNEQFF. The CDR3 nucleotides read TGCGCCAGCAGGGACGGGACTAGCGGCCTCAATGAGCAGTTCTTC. The J gene is TRBJ2-1, the V gene TRBV5-1; 11 bases are a match to TRBD2. The CDR3 has 15 amino acids. The J segment lost 6 bases and the V segment lost 5 bases, leaving 7 bases of the junction unmatched. Germline V gene lookup returns CDR1 SGHRS and CDR2 YFSETQ.

This clonotype was detected many times. This chain joins TRBV6-5 and TRBJ1-2; D gene ambiguous. V lost 4 bases and J lost 8, with 11 bases in between. The CDR3 extends over 12 amino acids. Germline-derived CDR1 and CDR2 are MNHEY and SVGAGI. The CDR3 loop reads CASSSDLGGYTF. The CDR3 DNA is TGTGCCAGCAGTTCCGACCTCGGGGGCTACACCTTC.

This clonotype was found many times. V gene TRBV7-2 combines with J gene TRBJ1-1; a weak D match, TRBD1 (5 bases). V lost 3 bases and J 4 bases, leaving 12 bases between the germline ends. Germline V gives CDR1 SGHTA, CDR2 FQGNSA. The CDR3 is 14 amino acids. CDR3 protein: CASSLGGPITEAFF. Written as DNA, the CDR3 is TGTGCCAGCAGCTTGGGGGGACCGATCACTGAAGCTTTCTTT.

In its sample, this clonotype was seen many times. This chain links TRBV5-1 with TRBJ2-1; D not resolved. V was pared by 2 bases and J by 6 bases, with 12 bases between. The germline V gene encodes CDR1 SGHRS and CDR2 YFSETQ. This CDR3 contains 14 residues. The CDR3 protein is CASSLIGVTNEQFF. The CDR3 nucleotides read TGCGCCAGCAGCTTAATTGGGGTTACCAATGAGCAGTTCTTC.